The 21 T cell receptor beta chains given below trace back to one sample, sequenced in a study of blood T cell repertoires in COVID-19. Assay: immunoSEQ multiplex PCR; the TCRdb copy retains only in-frame clones and omits some. Of some 150,000 clones listed, around four fifths are singletons. The sample comprised peripheral blood. These receptors originate from a man between 35 and 55 years old who had recovered from COVID-19.

The chain joins TRBV28 to TRBJ2-7, with D possibly being TRBD1 (5 bases). Germline lookup yields CDR1 MDHEN and CDR2 SYDVKM. Trimming stripped 4 bases from V and 2 bases from J, with 9 bases between. CDR3 length equals 13 residues. The CDR3 protein is CASSWGPTYEQYF. In DNA form, the CDR3 reads TGTGCCAGCAGTTGGGGCCCAACCTACGAGCAGTACTTC. Together with reference TRBV28 and TRBJ2-7, the CDR3 gives the full variable domain: DVKVTQSSRYLVKRTGEKVFLECVQDMDHENMFWYRQDPGLGLRLIYFSYDVKMKEKGDIPEGYSVSREKKERFSLILESASTNQTSMYLCASSWGPTYEQYFGPGTRLTVT.

This clone was seen only a few times. The V gene is TRBV11-1, the J gene TRBJ2-7, with TRBD2 identical over 11 bases. The CDR3 has 15 amino acids. The V and J ends lost 8 bases and 3 bases, in that order; junction bases with no gene match: 9. Germline values: CDR1 SGHAT, CDR2 FQDESV (reference sequence). The CDR3 DNA sequence: TGTGCCAGCGGTCCTGTCGGGACTAGCGGCTACGAGCAGTACTTC. Encoded protein: CASGPVGTSGYEQYF.

The CDR3 DNA follows: TGTGCCAGTAGTGCCGACAGGGACCGTTCACCCCTCCACTTT. Translated, it gives CASSADRDRSPLHF. The rearrangement joins TRBV19 to TRBJ1-6; the match to TRBD1 covers 7 bases. The germline V gene encodes CDR1 LNHDA and CDR2 SQIVND (reference sequence). The CDR3 contains 14 residues. The V gene end was trimmed by 5 bases and the J gene end by 9 bases; junction bases not matched to a gene: 7.

In DNA, the CDR3 is TGTGCCAGCAGTACAGGGATCACAGATACGCAGTATTTT. Amino acids: CASSTGITDTQYF. V and J are TRBV12-3 or TRBV12-4 and TRBJ2-3; possible D gene TRBD1, 6 bases. V shed 5 bases and J shed 2 bases, with 8 bases lying between them. The CDR3 loop spans 13 amino acids.

Written as DNA, the CDR3 is TGCGCCAGCAGCCAAGGATCGACAAACGGCAATGAGCAGTTCTTC. This codes for CASSQGSTNGNEQFF. J is TRBJ2-1 and V is TRBV4-3; no definite D call. Germline CDR1 LGHNA, CDR2 YSLEER. CDR3 length: 15 amino acids. Trimming removed 1 base from V and 6 bases from J, with 13 bases in between.

This chain joins TRBV29-1 and TRBJ2-3, with a tentative D call TRBD2 (6 bases). Between the trimmed V and J ends, which lost 1 base and 2 bases, there was a span of 13 bases. The CDR3 totals 15 residues. Germline-derived CDR1 and CDR2 are SQVTM and ANQGSEA. CDR3 region: CSVEGLARDTDTQYF. The CDR3 nucleotides are TGCAGCGTTGAAGGTCTAGCGAGAGACACAGATACGCAGTATTTT.

This clone was seen a handful of times. This chain links TRBV29-1 with TRBJ1-6, with D hard to call. This CDR3 region has 12 residues. Germline CDR1 SQVTM, CDR2 ANQGSEA. CDR3 DNA: TGCGCTGCATCGGGGAATAATTCACCCCTCCACTTT. Translating gives CAASGNNSPLHF.

The V gene is TRBV5-1, the J gene TRBJ2-2; 9 positions agree with TRBD2. The CDR3 is 17 residues long. The V and J ends lost 4 bases and 4 bases, in that order; junction bases with no gene match: 11. Germline V gene data show CDR1 as SGHRS and CDR2 as YFSETQ. The DNA of the CDR3 is TGCGCCAGCAGCCAGCGGGGGGCAGGGGAGGCCACCGGGGAGCTGTTTTTT. Translation: CASSQRGAGEATGELFF.

Judged by abundance, this clone is large. The chain joins TRBV7-9 to TRBJ1-4, with 8 positions matching TRBD1. V trimming: 5 bases; J trimming: 5 bases; junction bases outside the gene matches: 7. This CDR3 is 15 amino acids long. The germline V gene has CDR1 SEHNR and CDR2 FQNEAQ (reference sequence). This chain's CDR3 is CASSQRGQANEKLFF. The CDR3 DNA reads as TGTGCCAGCAGCCAAAGGGGACAGGCAAATGAAAAACTGTTTTTT.

The V and J genes are TRBV2 and TRBJ2-2; the match to TRBD2 covers 7 bases. The germline CDR1 and CDR2 sequences are SNHLY and FYNNEI. J was trimmed by 4 bases and V by 6 bases; bases with no gene match: 8. CDR3 length equals 15 residues. The CDR3 bases are TGTGCCAGCAGGTGGGGGACGGGAGGCACCGGGGAGCTGTTTTTT. Translation: CASRWGTGGTGELFF.

The chain recombines TRBV6-2 or TRBV6-3 with TRBJ1-1, with 8 positions matching TRBD1. Per the germline V gene, CDR1 is MNHEY and CDR2 is SVGEGT. The CDR3 covers 16 residues. V lost 6 bases, J lost 3 bases, and 12 bases stayed unmatched. Here the CDR3 reads CASSLTRQGWDTEAFF. For the CDR3, the DNA is TGTGCCAGCAGCCTCACAAGACAGGGGTGGGACACTGAAGCTTTCTTT.

The V call is TRBV9, the J call TRBJ1-1; 7 bases agree with TRBD1. The CDR3 is made up of 17 amino acids. The germline V gene encodes CDR1 SGDLS and CDR2 YYNGEE. The trim removed 3 bases at V and 3 bases at J, leaving 14 bases unmatched. CDR3 nucleotide sequence: TGTGCCAGCAGCGCCCGCGGGACAGTTAATCGGGACACTGAAGCTTTCTTT. As protein: CASSARGTVNRDTEAFF.

The CDR3 sequence: CASSPGTVPYNEQFF. CDR3 DNA: TGTGCCAGCAGCCCTGGGACAGTCCCCTACAATGAGCAGTTCTTC. The chain is built from TRBV3-1 (or the pseudogene TRBV3-2) and TRBJ2-1, with 7 bases that match TRBD1. J gave up 2 bases and V 4 bases, and 5 bases lay outside the gene matches. Germline V gene sequence: CDR1 LGHDT, CDR2 YNNKEL (reference sequence). This CDR3 has 15 amino acids.

V and J are TRBV6-5 and TRBJ2-1, with D maybe TRBD2 (6 bases). Germline V lookup: CDR1 MNHEY, CDR2 SVGAGI. The CDR3 consists of 14 residues. Trimming stripped 5 bases from V and 7 bases from J, with 15 bases between. The CDR3 reads CASSSVVADNEQFF. CDR3 DNA: TGTGCCAGCAGTAGCGTAGTAGCGGATAATGAGCAGTTCTTC.

This clone was observed a few times. This chain uses TRBV19 with TRBJ1-2, with D maybe TRBD1 (5 bases). V lost 4 bases, J lost 4 bases, and 22 bases lay in between. This CDR3 region has 17 residues. CDR1 and CDR2 from the germline V gene are LNHDA and SQIVND (reference sequence). In DNA form, the CDR3 reads TGTGCCAGTAGTACCGAATCGGACGGGGGACGACGCTATGGCTACACCTTC. It encodes CASSTESDGGRRYGYTF.

This clone was detected once. The chain is built from TRBV7-9 and TRBJ1-1; 9 bases agree with TRBD1. The CDR3 has 16 residues. The V gene end was trimmed by 5 bases and the J gene end by 6 bases; junction bases not matched to a gene: 13. Germline CDR1 reads SEHNR; CDR2 reads FQNEAQ (reference sequence). The CDR3: CASSRTLQGAGAEAFF. The CDR3 nucleotides are TGTGCCAGCAGCCGAACTTTACAGGGGGCAGGCGCTGAAGCTTTCTTT.

V gene TRBV27 combines with J gene TRBJ2-3, with a weak D call TRBD1 (5 bases). There are 11 residues in the CDR3. Trimming stripped 10 bases from V and 6 bases from J, with 11 bases between. Looked up from germline, CDR1 is MNHEY and CDR2 is SMNVEV (reference sequence). The CDR3 DNA is TGTGCCACCCACAAGGGGGATACGCAGTATTTT. Its protein is CATHKGDTQYF.

This chain's CDR3 is CASQELGNTIYF. The CDR3 coding sequence is TGTGCCAGCCAGGAACTTGGAAACACCATATATTTT. The V and J genes are TRBV2 and TRBJ1-3; D remains unclear. V dropped 8 bases and J dropped 3 bases, with 8 bases sitting between them. CDR1 is SNHLY and CDR2 is FYNNEI in the germline V gene. The CDR3 is made up of 12 amino acids.

The chain employs TRBV4-3 and TRBJ1-4; D may be TRBD1 (5 bases). Per the germline V gene, CDR1 is LGHNA and CDR2 is YSLEER. Between the trimmed V and J ends, which lost 0 bases and 7 bases, there was a span of 18 bases. The CDR3 runs to 17 residues. CDR3 sequence: CASSQDQGRRFGEKLFF. DNA for the CDR3: TGCGCCAGCAGCCAAGATCAGGGTAGGCGGTTCGGTGAAAAACTGTTTTTT.

The rearrangement uses TRBV27 and TRBJ2-3; perhaps TRBD2 as D (6 bases). The length of the CDR3 is 15 residues. Trimming removed 1 base from V and 2 bases from J, with 10 bases in between. The germline gives CDR1 MNHEY, CDR2 SMNVEV (reference sequence). CDR3 region: CASSLLGGATDTQYF. In DNA form, the CDR3 reads TGTGCCAGCAGTTTATTGGGCGGGGCCACAGATACGCAGTATTTT.

This clone was seen more than once but under ten times. The rearrangement uses TRBV15 and TRBJ2-7; D gene uncertain. The V gene's germline CDR1 is LNHNV and CDR2 YYDKDF (reference sequence). Trimming removed 2 bases from V and 5 bases from J, with 10 bases in between. The CDR3 is made up of 13 amino acids. The CDR3 DNA follows: TGTGCCACCAGCAGAACCCCAGGAAACGAGCAGTACTTC. It is translated as CATSRTPGNEQYF.